One sample yielded the 26 T cell receptor beta chains listed below, sequenced in a study of tumor-infiltrating lymphocytes in primary liver carcinoma. The template, 500 ng total RNA, yielded TCR beta cDNA made with a constant-region primer. The TCR beta library was amplified through three nested multiplex PCR rounds in a modified ARM-PCR procedure. The study ran its first two PCR rounds for approximately 11 cycles each, using TRBV1-TRBV30 forward primers and a C-beta reverse primer. TCRdb used MiXCR to reprocess the multiplex PCR reads, holding one entry per CDR3 protein. The table records under 200,000 distinct CDR3 sequences, just under 85% of them present only once. Co-extraction yielded RNA and DNA from about 20-30 mg of unsorted bulk tissue. Specimen: tumor tissue from primary liver carcinoma. All receptors derive from a man in his forties or fifties with primary liver carcinoma and hepatitis B virus infection.

This chain joins TRBV10-2 and TRBJ2-3, with D uncertain. V lost 4 bases and J lost 2, with 16 bases in between. Germline V CDR1 and CDR2: WSHSY, SAAADI. The CDR3 covers 16 residues. This CDR3 is CASSVGFLRNTDTQYF. The CDR3, as DNA: TGCGCCAGCAGTGTTGGATTCCTGAGAAACACAGATACGCAGTATTTT.

Of note for this clonotype: Relative to the germline gene, one junction end is altered; a read error may explain this. The V call is TRBV5-4, the J call TRBJ2-3; 10 nucleotides match TRBD2. There are 15 residues in the CDR3. Germline loops: CDR1 SGHNT, CDR2 YYREEE (reference sequence). Here the CDR3 reads CASSLLQREGNTQSF. The CDR3 nucleotides read TGTGCCAGCAGCCTTCTCCAGCGGGAGGGAAATACGCAGTCTTTT.

CDR3 region: CASRLQGSHNEQFF. In DNA form, the CDR3 reads TGTGCCAGCAGGCTCCAAGGGAGCCACAATGAGCAGTTCTTC. The chain links TRBV5-4 to TRBJ2-1, with a tentative D call TRBD2 (5 bases). The CDR3 extends over 14 amino acids. Trimming removed 5 bases from V and 5 bases from J, with 14 bases in between. Germline loops: CDR1 SGHNT, CDR2 YYREEE (reference sequence).

On this clonotype: An end of the junction does not agree with germline; a read error may underlie this. The J gene is TRBJ2-1, the V gene TRBV6-1; 8 nucleotides agree with TRBD2. This CDR3 region has 16 residues. Germline V gene lookup returns CDR1 MNHNS and CDR2 SASEGT. DNA of the CDR3: TGTGCCAGCAGTGACCGCCCCGGGACTAGTAGCAATGAGCATTTCTTC. Amino acids: CASSDRPGTSSNEHFF.

In the case of this clonotype: At one end the junction does not follow the germline gene, possibly because of a read error. V is TRBV6-5 and J is TRBJ2-1; TRBD2 aligns across 12 bases. CDR3 length equals 17 residues. In germline, CDR1 is MNHEY, CDR2 SVGAGI. The CDR3 is CTSSKSSGRGGYNEQFF. DNA for the CDR3: TGTACCAGTAGTAAATCTAGCGGGAGGGGGGGGTACAATGAGCAGTTCTTC.

As regards this clonotype: Sequence at one end of the junction differs from germline and may be a read error. The rearrangement links TRBV11-2 to TRBJ2-5; maybe TRBD1 (5 bases). The CDR3 is 15 amino acids. Germline V gene lookup returns CDR1 SGHAT and CDR2 FQNNGV. The CDR3 nucleotides read TGTGCCAGCAGCAGGATAAGGGGCAGGCAAGTGACCCAGTACTTC. Protein: CASSRIRGRQVTQYF.

This clonotype was seen at least ten times. This sequence joins TRBV5-6 and TRBJ1-5; no firm D call. Germline V lookup: CDR1 SGHDT, CDR2 YYEEEE. V dropped 0 bases and J dropped 4 bases, with 8 bases sitting between them. This CDR3 spans 14 amino acids. The CDR3 DNA reads TGTGCCAGCAGCTTGGGGAGGGTAAATCAGCCCCAGCATTTT. This gives the protein CASSLGRVNQPQHF.

Details on this clonotype: At one end the junction does not follow the germline gene, possibly because of a read error. The chain joins TRBV5-5 to TRBJ2-1; TRBD2 agrees at 11 bases. CDR1 and CDR2 (germline): SGHKS, YYEKEE (reference sequence). This CDR3 spans 16 amino acids. CDR3 protein: CASSSLGTSGGNELFF. In DNA, the CDR3 is TGTGCCAGTAGCTCCTTAGGGACTAGCGGTGGGAATGAGCTGTTCTTC.

V gene TRBV5-5 combines with J gene TRBJ2-3; tentative D call: TRBD2 (6 bases). The CDR3 runs 15 residues. The V end lost 1 base, the J end lost 3 bases, and 12 bases lay between the germline ends. Per the germline V gene, CDR1 is SGHKS and CDR2 is YYEKEE (reference sequence). CDR3 nucleotide sequence: TGTGCCAGCAGCTTGTTACGGGAGTGGACAGATACGCAGTATTTT. This encodes CASSLLREWTDTQYF. The variable domain in full, with the rest retrieved from reference TRBV5-5 and TRBJ2-3, is DAGVTQSPTHLIKTRGQQVTLRCSPISGHKSVSWYQQVLGQGPQFIFQYYEKEERGRGNFPDRFSARQFPNYSSELNVNALLLGDSALYLCASSLLREWTDTQYFGPGTRLTVL.

This clonotype occurred once. This chain connects TRBV4-1 to TRBJ2-7; D gene unclear. V was clipped by 1 base and J by 1 base, with 11 bases between them. Germline CDR1 is MGHRA and CDR2 is YSYEKL. The CDR3 loop spans 15 amino acids. The DNA of the CDR3 is TGCGCCAGCAGCCAAGTAGGGCCCAAATCCTACGAGCAGTACTTC. Its protein is CASSQVGPKSYEQYF.

A word on this clonotype: The germline gene is not matched at one end of the junction; a read error may be the cause. The chain has TRBV29-1 and TRBJ1-1; the D is unclear. Germline V CDR1 and CDR2: SQVTM, ANQGSEA. The CDR3 covers 13 residues. The CDR3: CRALPDLNTETFF. DNA of the CDR3: TGCAGGGCCCTACCAGACCTGAACACTGAAACTTTCTTT.

The chain uses TRBV11-2 and TRBJ1-2, with D perhaps matching TRBD1 (5 bases). The CDR3 runs 15 residues. Per germline, CDR1 SGHAT and CDR2 FQNNGV. V dropped 5 bases and J dropped 10 bases, with 23 bases sitting between them. The CDR3 sequence: CASSTSAGLIPDYTF. Here the CDR3 DNA reads TGTGCCAGCAGCACCTCGGCAGGGTTGATCCCAGACTACACCTTC.

On this clonotype: It is likely a read error, because the conserved phenylalanine at the end of the CDR3 is missing. This chain uses TRBV19 with TRBJ2-1, with 8 bases identical to TRBD2. In germline, CDR1 is LNHDA, CDR2 SQIVND (reference sequence). V lost 4 bases, J lost 6 bases, and 8 bases stayed unmatched. The CDR3 loop spans 15 amino acids. The CDR3 spells CASSTALAACNEQFL. CDR3 nucleotide sequence: TGTGCCAGTAGTACCGCACTAGCGGCTTGCAATGAGCAGTTCTTA.

As for this clonotype: This may be a read error: a much more frequent sequence differs by one nucleotide. The CDR3 is CASSPYLGLASNAGELFF. For the CDR3, the DNA is TGTGCCAGCAGCCCCTACTTAGGACTAGCGTCGAACGCCGGGGAGCTGTTTTTT. V and J are TRBV14 and TRBJ2-2; 9 bases match TRBD2. Looked up from germline, CDR1 is SGHDN and CDR2 is FVKESK. This CDR3 is 18 amino acids long.

CDR3 coding DNA: TGTGCCAGCAGTTCTGTACCTATTCAGTACTTC. Translation: CASSSVPIQYF. V and J are TRBV28 and TRBJ2-4; D remains ambiguous. CDR3 length: 11 residues. V dropped 4 bases and J dropped 10 bases, with 8 bases sitting between them. Germline assignment: CDR1 MDHEN and CDR2 SYDVKM.

As concerns this clonotype: One junction end disagrees with the germline gene, perhaps due to a read error. V and J are TRBV6-1 and TRBJ1-6, with a tentative D call TRBD1 (5 bases). The CDR3 is 14 residues long. Germline V CDR1 and CDR2: MNHNS, SASEGT. CDR3 protein: CASSEATSGTPLHF. In DNA, the CDR3 is TGTGCTAGCAGTGAAGCGACTTCAGGGACACCCCTCCACTTT.

In regard to this clonotype: Likely a read error: the CDR3 ends without its conserved phenylalanine or tryptophan. Because the CDR3's place on the DNA is in doubt, the DNA is left out and the CDR3 is given as listed by TCRdb. The chain has TRBV18 and TRBJ1-5. The CDR3 sequence runs 13 residues, both termini included. Germline V CDR1 and CDR2: KGHSH, LQKENI. The CDR3 reads CAMSLQGDQPQHY.

Remarks on this clonotype: Since no conserved phenylalanine or tryptophan closes the CDR3, a read error is the likely cause. The V and J genes are TRBV7-9 and TRBJ2-1, with 8 bases that match TRBD1. Matching the DNA end better, TRBJ2-5 makes the J call doubtful. Per the germline V gene, CDR1 is SEHNR and CDR2 is FQNEAQ (reference sequence). CDR3 size: 13 residues. The CDR3 DNA reads TGTGCCAGCAGTCGTGGACAGGGAGAGACCCAGTACTAC. Translated: CASSRGQGETQYY.

Regarding this clonotype: Compared with germline, one end of the junction differs, possibly owing to a read error. The gene calls are TRBV5-6 and TRBJ1-1; D is ambiguous. The CDR3 runs to 15 residues. Germline CDR1 is SGHDT and CDR2 is YYEEEE. CDR3 sequence (DNA): TGTGCCAACAGCTCCCTAGACATGGGGAACACTGAAGCTTTTTTT. Residues: CANSSLDMGNTEAFF.

As for this clonotype: One end of the junction does not line up with germline, which may come from a read error. The chain employs TRBV5-6 and TRBJ2-2; no clear D. The germline CDR1 and CDR2 sequences are SGHDT and YYEEEE. The CDR3 has 12 amino acids. The CDR3 sequence is CASSRSSVELFF. DNA of the CDR3: TGTGCCAGCAGCCGGTCCTCCGTGGAGCTCTTTTTT.

This clonotype was observed a handful of times. It may be a read error: a sequence one base away is much more abundant. The rearrangement joins TRBV12-3 or TRBV12-4 to TRBJ2-7; D is unclear. The CDR3 length is 15 residues. CDR3 bases: TGTACCAGCAGTTTACGGCAGGCCAGCTCCTACGAGCAGTACTTC. Its translation is CTSSLRQASSYEQYF.

About this clonotype: The junction and the germline gene differ at one end; a read error may be behind it. The chain carries TRBV5-4 and TRBJ2-1; D might be TRBD2 (6 bases). The CDR3 runs to 15 residues. Germline-derived CDR1 and CDR2 are SGHNT and YYREEE (reference sequence). CDR3 sequence: CANSLGGNSYNEQFF. CDR3 nucleotides: TGTGCCAACAGCTTGGGCGGGAACTCGTACAATGAGCAGTTCTTC.

On this clonotype itself: One junction end does not reproduce the germline sequence, and a read error may be involved. This chain uses TRBV14 with TRBJ2-1, with 8 bases that match TRBD2. The CDR3 is 16 amino acids. Germline CDR1 and CDR2: SGHDN and FVKESK. Here the CDR3 reads CASSAVAGWANNDQSF. The CDR3 coding sequence is TGTGCCAGCAGTGCCGTAGCGGGATGGGCAAACAATGATCAGTCCTTC.

This clonotype was picked up a small number of times. V gene TRBV20-1 combines with J gene TRBJ2-7, with 11 bases lining up with TRBD2. CDR1 and CDR2 from the germline V gene are DFQATT and SNEGSKA (reference sequence). V trimming: 1 base; J trimming: 0 bases; junction bases outside the gene matches: 5. This CDR3 is 16 amino acids long. CDR3 nucleotide sequence: TGCAGTGCTAGAGGTCCTAGCGGGAGGTTCTCCTACGAGCAGTACTTC. Translating gives CSARGPSGRFSYEQYF.

On this clonotype itself: At one of its ends the junction is not consistent with the germline gene, which may arise from a read error. V is TRBV12-5 and J is TRBJ2-3, with 10 nucleotides matching TRBD2. There are 16 residues in the CDR3. Germline V gene sequence: CDR1 LGHNT, CDR2 FRNRAP. CDR3 loop: CVSGPTSGISLGTQYF. CDR3 coding DNA: TGTGTTAGTGGTCCAACTAGCGGGATCTCTTTGGGTACGCAGTATTTT.

The chain is built from TRBV6-5 and TRBJ2-3; D uncertain. The CDR3 has 16 residues. Per the germline V gene, CDR1 is MNHEY and CDR2 is SVGAGI. V gave up 0 bases and J gave up 6 bases, with 16 bases separating them. CDR3 sequence (DNA): TGTGCCAGCAGTTACTCTTTAGTGGGGTACACGGATACGCAGTATTTT. Protein: CASSYSLVGYTDTQYF.